Listed below are T cell receptor beta chains from one sample, sequenced in a study of fetal regulatory T cell absence and autoimmunity. Assay: immunoSEQ multiplex PCR; the TCRdb copy retains only in-frame clones and omits some. The sample holds about 95,000 clones, 60% to 80% seen once. Sequenced: pancreas tissue. The receptors originated from a male donor with IPEX syndrome. Each CDR3 is given with its conserved first and last residue. D genes are given only for firm matches. Clone sizes are given selectively: once, few, many, or a class where the clone is expanded.

TRBV19	TRBJ1-2	-	-	TGTGCCAGTAGTACGAACAGGGTATGGTTCTATGGCTACACCTTC	CASSTNRVWFYGYTF
TRBV7-2	TRBJ1-2	few	TRBD1	TGTGCCAGCAGCTACTCCCGGGACAGCTATGGCTACACCTTC	CASSYSRDSYGYTF
TRBV6-1	TRBJ2-7	-	-	TGTGCCACCCGGACAGACCGGGCCTACGAGCAGTACTTC	CATRTDRAYEQYF
TRBV2	TRBJ2-1	once	TRBD1	TGTGCCAGCCCGGGACAGGGGAATGAGCAGTTCTTC	CASPGQGNEQFF
TRBV19	TRBJ2-7	-	-	TGTGCCAGTAGTATAGGGGCACAGACCTACGAGCAGTACTTC	CASSIGAQTYEQYF
TRBV27	TRBJ1-2	-	TRBD1	TGTGCCAGCAGTTGGACAGGGGGCTATGGCTACACCTTC	CASSWTGGYGYTF
TRBV18	TRBJ1-1	-	-	TGTGCCAGCTCGCCCGACGGGGCTGAAGCTTTCTTT	CASSPDGAEAFF
TRBV10-3	TRBJ1-1	-	TRBD1	TGTGCCATCAGTGAGGGGGCCGGGACAGGGGACACTGAAGCTTTCTTT	CAISEGAGTGDTEAFF
TRBV7-6	TRBJ2-7	-	TRBD2	TGTGCCAGCAGCCCGCATCGGACTAGCGCCTACGAGCAGTACTTC	CASSPHRTSAYEQYF
TRBV19	TRBJ2-1	-	TRBD2	TGTGCCAGTAGTCTAGCGGGGGGCTCGAATGAGCAGTTCTTC	CASSLAGGSNEQFF
TRBV4-3	TRBJ1-5	-	-	TGCGCCAGCAGCCAAGACCCACCGGGACAATATAGCAATCAGCCCCAGCATTTT	CASSQDPPGQYSNQPQHF
TRBV10-1	TRBJ1-6	few	-	TGCGCCAGCAGTGGGGGGCCAGGGTCACCCCTCCACTTT	CASSGGPGSPLHF
TRBV5-4	TRBJ2-3	-	-	TGTGCCAGCAGCGCGACTGGCCGCACAGATACGCAGTATTTT	CASSATGRTDTQYF
TRBV15	TRBJ2-1	-	-	TGTGCCACCAGCAGAGCGGAAAGCTCCTACAATGAGCAGTTCTTC	CATSRAESSYNEQFF
TRBV2	TRBJ2-7	-	TRBD2	TGTGCCAGCTCACTAGCGGGAGCTTCTAGTTCCTACGAGCAGTACTTC	CASSLAGASSSYEQYF
TRBV6-5	TRBJ1-2	many	-	TGTGCCAGCAGTTACTCGGGGGGCTATGGCTACACCTTC	CASSYSGGYGYTF
TRBV5-1	TRBJ1-4	-	-	TGCGCCAGCAGCTTGGCGCCCCGACCTAACGAAAAACTGTTTTTT	CASSLAPRPNEKLFF
TRBV5-1	TRBJ2-5	-	TRBD2	TGCGCCAGCAGCTTGGTGGCTAGCGGGGGGGCGAAGACCCAGTACTTC	CASSLVASGGAKTQYF
TRBV9	TRBJ1-4	-	-	TGTGCCAGCAGCGTAGGAGGGAGCGGTGAAAAACTGTTTTTT	CASSVGGSGEKLFF
TRBV29-1	TRBJ2-3	-	-	TGCAGCGTTGAATCCTTCACAGATACGCAGTATTTT	CSVESFTDTQYF